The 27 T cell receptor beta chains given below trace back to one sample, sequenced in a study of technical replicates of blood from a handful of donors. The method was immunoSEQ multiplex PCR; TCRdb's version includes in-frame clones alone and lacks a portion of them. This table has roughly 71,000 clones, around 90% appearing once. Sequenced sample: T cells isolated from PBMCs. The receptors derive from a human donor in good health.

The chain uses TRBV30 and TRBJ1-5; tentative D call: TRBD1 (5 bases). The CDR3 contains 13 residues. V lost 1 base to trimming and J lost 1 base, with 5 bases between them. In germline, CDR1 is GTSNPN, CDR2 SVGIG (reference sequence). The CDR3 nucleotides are TGTGCCTGGAGTGAGGGGAGCAATCAGCCCCAGCATTTT. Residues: CAWSEGSNQPQHF.

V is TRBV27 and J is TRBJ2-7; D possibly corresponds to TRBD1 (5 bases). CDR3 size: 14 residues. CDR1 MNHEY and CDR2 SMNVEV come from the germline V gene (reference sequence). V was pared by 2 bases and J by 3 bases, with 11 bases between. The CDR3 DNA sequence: TGTGCCAGCAGTTTAGGTGGACATCTCTACGAGCAGTACTTC. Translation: CASSLGGHLYEQYF.

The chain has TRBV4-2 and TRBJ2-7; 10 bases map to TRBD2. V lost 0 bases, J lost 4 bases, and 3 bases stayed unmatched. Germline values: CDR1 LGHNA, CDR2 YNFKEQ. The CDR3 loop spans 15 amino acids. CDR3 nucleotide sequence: TGTGCCAGCAGCCAAGAACTAGCGGGATTATACGAGCAGTACTTC. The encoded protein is CASSQELAGLYEQYF.

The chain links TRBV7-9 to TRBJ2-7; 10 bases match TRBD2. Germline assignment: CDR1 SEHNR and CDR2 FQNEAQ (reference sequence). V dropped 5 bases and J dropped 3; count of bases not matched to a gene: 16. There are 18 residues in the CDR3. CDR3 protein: CASSTLAGATGRHYEQYF. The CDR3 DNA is TGTGCCAGCAGCACCCTAGCGGGGGCCACGGGTCGGCACTACGAGCAGTACTTC.

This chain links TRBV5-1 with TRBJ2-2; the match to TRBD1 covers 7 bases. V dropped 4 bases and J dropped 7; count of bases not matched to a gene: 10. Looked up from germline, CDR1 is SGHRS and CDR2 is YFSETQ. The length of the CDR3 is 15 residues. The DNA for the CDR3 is TGCGCCAGCAGCCTTCCAAGGGGGCCCGGCGGGGAGCTGTTTTTT. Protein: CASSLPRGPGGELFF. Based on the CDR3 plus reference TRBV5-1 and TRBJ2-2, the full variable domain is KAGVTQTPRYLIKTRGQQVTLSCSPISGHRSVSWYQQTPGQGLQFLFEYFSETQRNKGNFPGRFSGRQFSNSRSEMNVSTLELGDSALYLCASSLPRGPGGELFFGEGSRLTVL.

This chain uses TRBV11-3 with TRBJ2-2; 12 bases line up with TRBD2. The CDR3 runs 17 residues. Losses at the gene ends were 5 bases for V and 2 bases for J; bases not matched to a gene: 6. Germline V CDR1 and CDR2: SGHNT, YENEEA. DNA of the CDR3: TGTGCCAGCAGCCCCCTCGGACTAGCGGGAAACACCGGGGAGCTGTTTTTT. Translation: CASSPLGLAGNTGELFF. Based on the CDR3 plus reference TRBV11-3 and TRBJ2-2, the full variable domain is EAGVVQSPRYKIIEKKQPVAFWCNPISGHNTLYWYLQNLGQGPELLIRYENEEAVDDSQLPKDRFSAERLKGVDSTLKIQPAELGDSAVYLCASSPLGLAGNTGELFFGEGSRLTVL.

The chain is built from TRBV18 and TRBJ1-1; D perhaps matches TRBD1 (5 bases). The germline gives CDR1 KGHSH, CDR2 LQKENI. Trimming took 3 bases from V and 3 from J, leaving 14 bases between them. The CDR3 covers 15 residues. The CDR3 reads CASSPWSEGDTEAFF. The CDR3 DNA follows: TGTGCCAGCTCACCGTGGTCAGAAGGGGACACTGAAGCTTTCTTT.

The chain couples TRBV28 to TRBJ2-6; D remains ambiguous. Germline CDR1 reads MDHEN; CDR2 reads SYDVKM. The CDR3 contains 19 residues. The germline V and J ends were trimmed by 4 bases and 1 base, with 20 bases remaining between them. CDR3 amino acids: CASSSHRVLYFSGANVLTF. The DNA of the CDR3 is TGTGCCAGCAGTTCACACCGGGTCCTCTATTTTTCTGGGGCCAACGTCCTGACTTTC.

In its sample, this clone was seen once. In nucleotides, the CDR3 is TGTGCCAGCAGTGTCTGGGAGGGCACCTACTCTGGAAACACCATATATTTT. It encodes CASSVWEGTYSGNTIYF. The chain joins TRBV28 to TRBJ1-3, with D uncertain. V dropped 5 bases and J dropped 0 bases, with 17 bases sitting between them. Per germline, CDR1 MDHEN and CDR2 SYDVKM. This CDR3 has 17 residues.

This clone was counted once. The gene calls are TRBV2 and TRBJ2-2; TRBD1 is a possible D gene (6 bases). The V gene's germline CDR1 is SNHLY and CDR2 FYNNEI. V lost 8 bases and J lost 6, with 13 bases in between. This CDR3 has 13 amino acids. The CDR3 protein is CASRNRVAGELFF. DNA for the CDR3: TGTGCCAGCCGAAACAGGGTTGCCGGGGAGCTGTTTTTT. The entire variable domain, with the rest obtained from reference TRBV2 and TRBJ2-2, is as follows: EPEVTQTPSHQVTQMGQEVILRCVPISNHLYFYWYRQILGQKVEFLVSFYNNEISEKSEIFDDQFSVERPDGSNFTLKIRSTKLEDSAMYFCASRNRVAGELFFGEGSRLTVL.

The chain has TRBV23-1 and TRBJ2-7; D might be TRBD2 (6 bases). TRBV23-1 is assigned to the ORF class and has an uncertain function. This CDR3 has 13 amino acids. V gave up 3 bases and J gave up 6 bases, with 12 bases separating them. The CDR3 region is CASSQRLVCEQYF. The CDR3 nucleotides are TGCGCCAGCAGTCAGAGACTAGTGTGCGAGCAGTACTTC.

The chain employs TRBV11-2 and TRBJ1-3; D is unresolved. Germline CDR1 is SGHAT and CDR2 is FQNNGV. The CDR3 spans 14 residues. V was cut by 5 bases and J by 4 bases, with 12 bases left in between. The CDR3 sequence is CASSPQSEGNTIYF. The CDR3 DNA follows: TGTGCCAGCAGCCCACAAAGCGAAGGAAACACCATATATTTT. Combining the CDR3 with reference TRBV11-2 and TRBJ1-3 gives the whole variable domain EAGVAQSPRYKIIEKRQSVAFWCNPISGHATLYWYQQILGQGPKLLIQFQNNGVVDDSQLPKDRFSAERLKGVDSTLKIQPAKLEDSAVYLCASSPQSEGNTIYFGEGSWLTVV.

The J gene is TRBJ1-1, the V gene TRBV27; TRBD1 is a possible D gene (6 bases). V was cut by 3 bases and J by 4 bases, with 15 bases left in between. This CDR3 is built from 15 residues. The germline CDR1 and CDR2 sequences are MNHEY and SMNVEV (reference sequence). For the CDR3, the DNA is TGTGCCAGCAGTTTGGGGGCAGGAGTGATCACTGAAGCTTTCTTT. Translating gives CASSLGAGVITEAFF.

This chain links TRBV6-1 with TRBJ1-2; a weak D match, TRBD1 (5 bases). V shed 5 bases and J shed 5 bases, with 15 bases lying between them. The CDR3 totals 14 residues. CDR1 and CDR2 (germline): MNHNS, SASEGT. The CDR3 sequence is CASSFSTGLYGYTF. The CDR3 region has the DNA TGTGCCAGCAGTTTCAGTACAGGCTTATATGGCTACACCTTC.

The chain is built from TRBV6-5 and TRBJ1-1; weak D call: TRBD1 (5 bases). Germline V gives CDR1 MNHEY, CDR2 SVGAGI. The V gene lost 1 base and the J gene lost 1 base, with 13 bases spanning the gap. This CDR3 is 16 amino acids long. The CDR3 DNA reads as TGTGCCAGCAGTTACTTAGGGGTCGGGGGGAACACTGAAGCTTTCTTT. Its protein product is CASSYLGVGGNTEAFF.

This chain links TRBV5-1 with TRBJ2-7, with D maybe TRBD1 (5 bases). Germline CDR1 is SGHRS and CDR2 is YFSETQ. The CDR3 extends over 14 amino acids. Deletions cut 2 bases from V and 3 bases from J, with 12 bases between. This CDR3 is CASSLGHLSYEQYF. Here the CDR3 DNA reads TGCGCCAGCAGCTTAGGACACCTAAGCTACGAGCAGTACTTC.

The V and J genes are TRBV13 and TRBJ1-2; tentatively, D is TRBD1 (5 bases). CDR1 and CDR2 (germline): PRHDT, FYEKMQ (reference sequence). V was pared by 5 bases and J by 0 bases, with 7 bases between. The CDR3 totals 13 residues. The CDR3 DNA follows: TGTGCCAGCAGCAAACAGGCTAACTATGGCTACACCTTC. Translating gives CASSKQANYGYTF. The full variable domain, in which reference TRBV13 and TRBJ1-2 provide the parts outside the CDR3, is AAGVIQSPRHLIKEKRETATLKCYPIPRHDTVYWYQQGPGQDPQFLISFYEKMQSDKGSIPDRFSAQQFSDYHSELNMSSLELGDSALYFCASSKQANYGYTFGSGTRLTVV.

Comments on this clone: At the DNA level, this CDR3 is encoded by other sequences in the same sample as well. The CDR3 protein is CASSYSSGESSYEQYF. The CDR3, as DNA: TGTGCCAGCAGTTACTCGAGCGGGGAAAGCTCCTACGAGCAGTACTTC. This chain links TRBV6-5 with TRBJ2-7; TRBD2 matches 7 bases. The trim removed 0 bases at V and 0 bases at J, leaving 5 bases unmatched. The CDR3 is made up of 16 amino acids. In germline, CDR1 is MNHEY, CDR2 SVGAGI.

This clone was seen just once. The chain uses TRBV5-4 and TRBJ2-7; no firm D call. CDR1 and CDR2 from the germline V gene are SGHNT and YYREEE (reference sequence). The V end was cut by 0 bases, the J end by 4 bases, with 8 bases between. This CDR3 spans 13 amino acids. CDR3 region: CASSLGANYEQYF. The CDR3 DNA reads TGTGCCAGCAGCTTGGGCGCTAATTACGAGCAGTACTTC.

CDR3 loop: CASSLSPGTGMNEQFF. In DNA, the CDR3 is TGTGCCAGCAGTTTATCCCCCGGGACAGGGATGAATGAGCAGTTCTTC. V is TRBV27 and J is TRBJ2-1; TRBD1 aligns across 9 bases. Trimming removed 0 bases from V and 7 bases from J; junction bases left unmatched: 7. The CDR3 runs to 16 residues. CDR1 and CDR2 (germline): MNHEY, SMNVEV (reference sequence).

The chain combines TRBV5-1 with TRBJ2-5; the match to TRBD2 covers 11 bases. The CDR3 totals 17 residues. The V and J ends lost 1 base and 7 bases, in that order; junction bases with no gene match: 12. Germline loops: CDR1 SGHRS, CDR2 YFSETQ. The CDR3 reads CASSLILAGGKVGTQYF. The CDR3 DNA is TGCGCCAGCAGCTTGATCCTAGCGGGAGGAAAGGTTGGGACCCAGTACTTC. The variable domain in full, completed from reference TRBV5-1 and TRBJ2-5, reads KAGVTQTPRYLIKTRGQQVTLSCSPISGHRSVSWYQQTPGQGLQFLFEYFSETQRNKGNFPGRFSGRQFSNSRSEMNVSTLELGDSALYLCASSLILAGGKVGTQYFGPGTRLLVL.

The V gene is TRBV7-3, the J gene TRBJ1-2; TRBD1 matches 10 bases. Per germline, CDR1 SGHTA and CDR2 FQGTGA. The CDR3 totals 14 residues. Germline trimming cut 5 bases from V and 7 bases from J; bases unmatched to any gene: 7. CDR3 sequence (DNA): TGTGCCAGCAGCGAAAGACAGGGGGCGGTTGGCTACACCTTC. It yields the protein CASSERQGAVGYTF. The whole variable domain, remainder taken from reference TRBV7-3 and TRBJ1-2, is GAGVSQTPSNKVTEKGKYVELRCDPISGHTALYWYRQSLGQGPEFLIYFQGTGAADDSGLPNDRFFAVRPEGSVSTLKIQRTERGDSAVYLCASSERQGAVGYTFGSGTRLTVV.

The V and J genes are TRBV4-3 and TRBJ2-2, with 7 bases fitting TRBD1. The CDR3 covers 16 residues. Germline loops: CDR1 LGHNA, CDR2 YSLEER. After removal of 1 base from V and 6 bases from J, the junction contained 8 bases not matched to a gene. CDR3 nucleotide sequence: TGCGCCAGCAGCCAAGGACAGGGCATAGTCTCCGGGGAGCTGTTTTTT. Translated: CASSQGQGIVSGELFF.

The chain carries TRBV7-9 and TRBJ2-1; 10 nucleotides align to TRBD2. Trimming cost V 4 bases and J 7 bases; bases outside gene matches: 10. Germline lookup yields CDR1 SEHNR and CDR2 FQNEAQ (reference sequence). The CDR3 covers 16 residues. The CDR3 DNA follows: TGTGCCAGCAGCTCCATACACCTAGCGGGAGTTAATGAGCAGTTCTTC. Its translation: CASSSIHLAGVNEQFF.

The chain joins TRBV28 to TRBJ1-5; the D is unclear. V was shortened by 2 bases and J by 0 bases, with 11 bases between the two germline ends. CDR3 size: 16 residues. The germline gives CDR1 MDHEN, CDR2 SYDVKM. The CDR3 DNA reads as TGTGCCAGCAGTTTAGAGGTCCTCAATAGCAATCAGCCCCAGCATTTT. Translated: CASSLEVLNSNQPQHF.

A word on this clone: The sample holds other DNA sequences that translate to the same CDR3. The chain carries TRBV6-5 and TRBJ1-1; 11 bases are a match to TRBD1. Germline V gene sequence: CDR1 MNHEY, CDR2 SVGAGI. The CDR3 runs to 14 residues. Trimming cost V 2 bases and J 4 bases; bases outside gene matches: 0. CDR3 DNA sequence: TGTGCCAGCAGTTACGGGACAGGGGGCACTGAAGCTTTCTTT. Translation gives CASSYGTGGTEAFF.

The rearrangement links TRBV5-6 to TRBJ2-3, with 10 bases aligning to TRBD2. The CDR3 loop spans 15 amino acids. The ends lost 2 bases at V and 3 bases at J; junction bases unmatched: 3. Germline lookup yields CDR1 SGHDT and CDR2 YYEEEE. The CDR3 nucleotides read TGTGCCAGCAGCTTACTAGCGGGGACAACAGATACGCAGTATTTT. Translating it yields CASSLLAGTTDTQYF.